This TCR beta chain was identified during a study of T cells expressing NK-cell markers. Study at large: The TCR beta repertoires were obtained from sorted CD3+CD56+NKG2C+, CD3+CD56+NKG2C- and CD3+CD56-NKG2C+ T cells. Just one sequenced donor of eight was HCMV-seronegative, while seven were seropositive.

Study findings and constraints: Among CD8+ T cells from about 6 donors, dominant NKG2C+ clonotypes accounted for roughly 1.0-7.0%.

For this clonotype: Its antigen remains unidentified.

In germline, CDR1 is SGHAT, CDR2 FQNNGV. The CDR3 extends over 18 amino acids. As the method of synthesis, 5'RACE template switching with UMIs yielded TCR beta cDNA. Using the 5' RACE reads, TCRdb records one entry per CDR3 protein without DNA. The sample holds roughly 300,000 distinct CDR3 sequences. Sequencing used blood T cells: a sorted CD56 or NKG2C T cell subset, CD4+ or CD8+ T cells, or bulk PBMC T cells (not recorded which). The rearrangement uses TRBV11-2 and TRBJ2-7. This clonotype was sampled from a woman between 18 and 70 years old in good health. CDR3 amino acids: CASSLVGPDGHRLYEQYF.